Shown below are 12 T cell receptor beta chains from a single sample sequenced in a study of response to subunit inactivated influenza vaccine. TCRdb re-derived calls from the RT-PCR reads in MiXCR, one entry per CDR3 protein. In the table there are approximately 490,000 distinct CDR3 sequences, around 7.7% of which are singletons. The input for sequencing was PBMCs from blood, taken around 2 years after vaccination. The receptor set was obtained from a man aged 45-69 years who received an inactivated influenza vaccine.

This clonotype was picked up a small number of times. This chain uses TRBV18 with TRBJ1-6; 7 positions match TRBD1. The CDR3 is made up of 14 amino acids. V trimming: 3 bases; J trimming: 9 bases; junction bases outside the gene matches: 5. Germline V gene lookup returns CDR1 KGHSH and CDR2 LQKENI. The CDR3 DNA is TGTGCCAGCTCACCGCAGGGGGACAGTTCACCCCTCCACTTT. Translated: CASSPQGDSSPLHF.

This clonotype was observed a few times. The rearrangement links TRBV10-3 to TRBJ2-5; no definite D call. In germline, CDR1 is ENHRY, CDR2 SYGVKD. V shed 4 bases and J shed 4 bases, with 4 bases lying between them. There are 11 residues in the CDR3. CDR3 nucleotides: TGTGCCATCAGTGTGCCAGAGACCCAGTACTTC. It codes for CAISVPETQYF.

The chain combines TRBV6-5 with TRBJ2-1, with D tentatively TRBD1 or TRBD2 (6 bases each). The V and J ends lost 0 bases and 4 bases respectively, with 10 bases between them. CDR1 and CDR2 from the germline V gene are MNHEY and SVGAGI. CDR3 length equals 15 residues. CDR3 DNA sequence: TGTGCCAGCAGTTACTCTGGGGGGCTATACAATGAGCAGTTCTTC. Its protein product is CASSYSGGLYNEQFF.

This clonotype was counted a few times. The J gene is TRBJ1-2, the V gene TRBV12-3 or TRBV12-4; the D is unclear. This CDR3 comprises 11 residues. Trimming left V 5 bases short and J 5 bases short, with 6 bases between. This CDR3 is CASSIGYGYTF. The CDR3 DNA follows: TGTGCCAGCAGTATAGGGTATGGCTACACCTTC.

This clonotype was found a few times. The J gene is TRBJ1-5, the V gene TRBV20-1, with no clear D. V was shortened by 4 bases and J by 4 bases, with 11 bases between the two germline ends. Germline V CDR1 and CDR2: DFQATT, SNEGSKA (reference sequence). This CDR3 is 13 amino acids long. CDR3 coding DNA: TGCAGTGCTAAATTGCGGGCTAATCAGCCCCAGCATTTT. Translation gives CSAKLRANQPQHF.

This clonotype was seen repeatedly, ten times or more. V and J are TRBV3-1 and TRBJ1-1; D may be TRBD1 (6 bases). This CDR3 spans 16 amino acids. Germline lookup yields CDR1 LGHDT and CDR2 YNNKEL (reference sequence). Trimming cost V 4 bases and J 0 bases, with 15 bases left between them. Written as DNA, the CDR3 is TGTGCCAGCAGCCTCCGAAGGACAGACTTGAACACTGAAGCTTTCTTT. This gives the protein CASSLRRTDLNTEAFF.

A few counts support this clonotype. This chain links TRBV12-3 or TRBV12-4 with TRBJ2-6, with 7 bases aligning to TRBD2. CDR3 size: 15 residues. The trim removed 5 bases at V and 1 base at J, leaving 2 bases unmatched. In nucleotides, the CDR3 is TGTGCCAGCAGTAGCGGGATGTCTGGGGCCAACGTCCTGACTTTC. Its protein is CASSSGMSGANVLTF.

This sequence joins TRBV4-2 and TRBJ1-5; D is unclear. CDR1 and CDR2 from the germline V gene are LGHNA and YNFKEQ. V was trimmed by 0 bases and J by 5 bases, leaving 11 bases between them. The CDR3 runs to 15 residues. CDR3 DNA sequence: TGTGCCAGCAGCCAAGATCAAGGTAGGGATCAGCCCCAGCATTTT. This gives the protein CASSQDQGRDQPQHF.

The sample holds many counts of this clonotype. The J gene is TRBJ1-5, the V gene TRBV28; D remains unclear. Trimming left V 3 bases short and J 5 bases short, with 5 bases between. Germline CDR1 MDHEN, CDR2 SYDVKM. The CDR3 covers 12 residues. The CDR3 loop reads CASSLRDQPQHF. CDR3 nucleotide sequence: TGTGCCAGCAGTTTGAGGGATCAGCCCCAGCATTTT. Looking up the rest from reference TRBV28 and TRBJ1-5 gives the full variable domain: DVKVTQSSRYLVKRTGEKVFLECVQDMDHENMFWYRQDPGLGLRLIYFSYDVKMKEKGDIPEGYSVSREKKERFSLILESASTNQTSMYLCASSLRDQPQHFGDGTRLSIL.

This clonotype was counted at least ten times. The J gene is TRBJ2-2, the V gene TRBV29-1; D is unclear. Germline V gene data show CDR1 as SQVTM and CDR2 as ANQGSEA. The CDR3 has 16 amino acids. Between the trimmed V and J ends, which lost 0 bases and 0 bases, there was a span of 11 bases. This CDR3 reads CSVEELGQANTGELFF. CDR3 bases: TGCAGCGTTGAAGAGCTCGGGCAGGCGAACACCGGGGAGCTGTTTTTT.

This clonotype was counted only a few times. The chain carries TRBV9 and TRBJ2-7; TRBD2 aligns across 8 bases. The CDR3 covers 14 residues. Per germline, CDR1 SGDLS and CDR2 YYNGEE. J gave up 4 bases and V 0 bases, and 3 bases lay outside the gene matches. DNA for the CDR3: TGTGCCAGCAGCGTAGAAAGCGGGAGATACGAGCAGTACTTC. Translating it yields CASSVESGRYEQYF.

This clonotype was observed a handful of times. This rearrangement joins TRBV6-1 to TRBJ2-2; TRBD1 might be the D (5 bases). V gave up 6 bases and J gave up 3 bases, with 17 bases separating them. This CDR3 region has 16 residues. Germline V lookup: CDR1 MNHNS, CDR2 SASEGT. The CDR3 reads CASSQASGRDTGELFF. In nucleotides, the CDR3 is TGTGCCAGCAGCCAGGCGTCAGGGCGTGACACCGGGGAGCTGTTTTTT.